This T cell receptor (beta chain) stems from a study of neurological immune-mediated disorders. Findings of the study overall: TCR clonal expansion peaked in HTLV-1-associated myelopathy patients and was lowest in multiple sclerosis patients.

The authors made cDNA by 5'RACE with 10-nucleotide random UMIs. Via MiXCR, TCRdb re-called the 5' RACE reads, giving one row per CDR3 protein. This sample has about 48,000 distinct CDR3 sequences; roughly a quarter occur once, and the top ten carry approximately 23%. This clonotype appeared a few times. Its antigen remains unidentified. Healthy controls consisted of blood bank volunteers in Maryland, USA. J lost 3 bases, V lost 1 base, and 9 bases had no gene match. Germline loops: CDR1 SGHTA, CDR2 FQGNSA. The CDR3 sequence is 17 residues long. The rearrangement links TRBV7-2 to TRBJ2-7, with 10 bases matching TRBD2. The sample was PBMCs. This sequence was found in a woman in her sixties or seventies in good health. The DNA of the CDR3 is TGTGCCAGCAGCTTAGGACTAGCGGGTTACGGGGGCTACGAGCAGTACTTC. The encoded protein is CASSLGLAGYGGYEQYF.